These T cell receptor beta chains were read from a single sample in a study of blood T cell repertoires in COVID-19. Assay: immunoSEQ multiplex PCR; the TCRdb copy retains only in-frame clones and omits some. The sample includes a few hundred thousand clones, 89% of them seen just once. Sequenced material: peripheral blood. All receptors come from a man aged 50 to 59 with acute or convalescent COVID-19. The CDR3 runs from the conserved cysteine through the conserved F or W. Fields, in order: V gene, J gene, clone size, D gene, CDR3 DNA, CDR3 protein. D genes are given only for firm matches. The size of a clone is reported for some rows only, either as once, few or many, or as a class for expanded clones.

TRBV5-8	TRBJ1-5	NA	NA	TGTGCCACCGGGTTCAGGGAACAGCCCCAGCATTTT	CATGFREQPQHF
TRBV30	TRBJ1-6	NA	NA	TGTGCCTGGAGTGTAGGCAGGGCAAATTCACCCCTCCACTTT	CAWSVGRANSPLHF
TRBV20-1	TRBJ2-3	NA	NA	TGCAGTGCCCCTACTAGTTATACGCAGTATTTT	CSAPTSYTQYF
TRBV7-9	TRBJ2-2	NA	TRBD1	TGTGCCAGCAGCCTACAGGGGGCGCGCACCGGGGAGCTGTTTTTT	CASSLQGARTGELFF
TRBV27	TRBJ1-1	NA	NA	TGTGCCAGCCGACTCGGTCACCCGTACACTGAAGCTTTCTTT	CASRLGHPYTEAFF
TRBV27	TRBJ1-4	NA	TRBD1	TGTGCCAGCAGTCTACAGGGGGCACAGGAAAAACTGTTTTTT	CASSLQGAQEKLFF
TRBV10-3	TRBJ1-3	NA	NA	TGTGCCATCAGTGAGACAGGGCCCCTCTCTGGAAACACCATATATTTT	CAISETGPLSGNTIYF
TRBV30	TRBJ2-5	NA	NA	TGTGCCTGGGGTAGCGGACTCCTGGAGACCCAGTACTTC	CAWGSGLLETQYF
TRBV7-9	TRBJ1-2	NA	TRBD1	TGTGCCAGCAGCATCTCTCCGGGGACAGGTGCCCATCCTAACTATGGCTACACCTTC	CASSISPGTGAHPNYGYTF
TRBV9	TRBJ1-5	NA	NA	TGTGCCAGCAGCGTAGATGAGGGCCGGCAGCCCCAGCATTTT	CASSVDEGRQPQHF
TRBV6-1	TRBJ1-2	NA	NA	TGTGCCAGCAGTGGATTAACCGGGACTCCGGGGGGTGGCTACACCTTC	CASSGLTGTPGGGYTF
TRBV7-9	TRBJ2-5	NA	NA	TGTGCCAGCAGCCTAGTAGAGGTGGCCCAGTACTTC	CASSLVEVAQYF
TRBV19	TRBJ1-3	NA	NA	TGTGCCAGTAGTATAGAGGGGGCGTCTGGAAACACCATATATTTT	CASSIEGASGNTIYF
TRBV19	TRBJ2-1	once	TRBD2	TGTGCCAGTAGTTCCCCTAGCGGGGCCTATGGTGAGCAGTTCTTC	CASSSPSGAYGEQFF
TRBV5-1	TRBJ1-2	NA	TRBD1	TGCGCCAGCAGCCCACCGGGACAGGGGAAGATCTATGGCTACACCTTC	CASSPPGQGKIYGYTF
TRBV7-9	TRBJ1-5	NA	NA	TGTGCCAGCATGGTGCCTCGGGGGGATCAGCCCCAGCATTTT	CASMVPRGDQPQHF
TRBV15	TRBJ2-1	once	TRBD1	TGTGCCACCAAAGGACAGGGGCCATACAATGAGCAGTTCTTC	CATKGQGPYNEQFF
TRBV6-5	TRBJ1-1	once	TRBD1	TGTGCCAGCAGCCAGAACAGGGGACACACTGAAGCTTTCTTT	CASSQNRGHTEAFF
TRBV5-5	TRBJ2-2	NA	TRBD1	TGTGCCAGCAAAATCACAGGGGGCCGGTTTTATACCGGGGAGCTGTTTTTT	CASKITGGRFYTGELFF
TRBV7-8	TRBJ1-6	NA	NA	TGTGCCAGCAGCGCAAAGCGCTTGGTAGGTGATTCACCCCTCCACTTT	CASSAKRLVGDSPLHF
TRBV6-5	TRBJ2-1	NA	NA	TGTGCCAGCAGTTTCCTCGACCCAGGCAATGAGCAGTTCTTC	CASSFLDPGNEQFF
TRBV6-1	TRBJ1-1	NA	NA	TGTGCCAGCAGTGACTTGCGAAGAACAGCCACGAACACTGAAGCTTTCTTT	CASSDLRRTATNTEAFF
TRBV9	TRBJ2-1	NA	NA	TGTGCCAGCAGCGTAGAGGCGGGGATCAGATACAATGAGCAGTTCTTC	CASSVEAGIRYNEQFF
TRBV7-9	TRBJ1-4	NA	NA	TGTGCCAGCAGCTCCGATAGTTTTAATGAAAAACTGTTTTTT	CASSSDSFNEKLFF
TRBV12-5	TRBJ2-7	NA	NA	TGTGCTAGTGGTTTGGTCCCAGGGACTCGGAGACTCTACGAGCAGTACTTC	CASGLVPGTRRLYEQYF
TRBV20-1	TRBJ1-1	NA	NA	TGCAGTGCTAGAGGCGGGGGCGAAGCTTTCTTT	CSARGGGEAFF
TRBV18	TRBJ1-1	NA	TRBD1	TGTGCCAGCTCACCTCGGGGACAGGGGGTTGTAGTGACTGAAGCTTTCTTT	CASSPRGQGVVVTEAFF
TRBV11-2	TRBJ1-1	NA	NA	TGTGCCAGCAGCCAGGGTCCGCTGGACAAGGGAGGGAGGACTGAAGCTTTCTTT	CASSQGPLDKGGRTEAFF
TRBV3-1/TRBV3-2	TRBJ2-1	NA	NA	TGTGCCAGCAGGTCGATCTCCGGGACTGCGCAGTTCTTC	CASRSISGTAQFF
TRBV28	TRBJ2-7	NA	TRBD1	TGTGCCAGCAGAGTTTCCCGCCCGGGACAGGGCTACGAGCAGTACTTC	CASRVSRPGQGYEQYF
TRBV5-4	TRBJ2-2	many	TRBD1	TGTGCCAGCAGCTTGGTTCAGGGGGCCGGGGAGCTGTTTTTT	CASSLVQGAGELFF
TRBV10-2	TRBJ1-2	NA	TRBD1	TGCGCCAGCAGCGCTGGGACAGCCAATGGCTACACCTTC	CASSAGTANGYTF
TRBV19	TRBJ1-5	NA	TRBD1	TGTGCCAGTAGTGGCTGGACAGGGAAGAGATCAGATCAGCCCCAGCATTTT	CASSGWTGKRSDQPQHF
TRBV6-4	TRBJ1-5	NA	NA	TGTGCCAGCAGCACGAGCGGGGGCAATCAGCCCCAGCATTTT	CASSTSGGNQPQHF
TRBV30	TRBJ1-2	NA	NA	TGTGCCTGGAGTGTAGGGGCCGGCGGCTACACCTTC	CAWSVGAGGYTF
TRBV29-1	TRBJ2-3	NA	NA	TGCAGCGTTGAAGACCCCCTCACAGATACGCAGTATTTT	CSVEDPLTDTQYF
TRBV6-2/TRBV6-3	TRBJ1-2	NA	NA	TGTGCCAGCAGTTACGCGGGGGGAGGTGGCTACACCTTC	CASSYAGGGGYTF
TRBV4-1	TRBJ1-1	once	NA	TGCGCCAGCAGCCAGTCTGCCGGGGGGGATGAAGCTTTCTTT	CASSQSAGGDEAFF
TRBV15	TRBJ2-5	NA	TRBD1	TGTGCCACCAGCAGAGAAGCCATCAGACAGGGGAAAGAGACCCAGTACTTC	CATSREAIRQGKETQYF
TRBV5-1	TRBJ1-5	NA	TRBD1	TGCGCCAGCAGCCCCGGACAGGGACAGCCCCAGCATTTT	CASSPGQGQPQHF
TRBV6-1	TRBJ2-7	NA	NA	TGTGCCAGCAGTGATTCCGGACAGCGTCCCTACGAGCAGTACTTC	CASSDSGQRPYEQYF
TRBV2	TRBJ1-1	NA	NA	TGTGCCAGCAGTGGGGACTCTAGTGGACAAGCTTTCTTT	CASSGDSSGQAFF
TRBV2	TRBJ2-3	NA	NA	TGTGCCAGCAGAATTGGGGGCGGCACAGATACGCAGTATTTT	CASRIGGGTDTQYF
TRBV30	TRBJ1-1	NA	NA	TGTGCCTGGAGTGTACGCCTAACGAACACTGAAGCTTTCTTT	CAWSVRLTNTEAFF
TRBV5-8	TRBJ2-7	once	NA	TGTGCCAGCAGCCCCGGGACAAGACGGGGTTACGAGCAGTACTTC	CASSPGTRRGYEQYF
TRBV5-1	TRBJ2-5	NA	NA	TGCGCCAGCAGCTTGGAACCCGGGAGCGAGACCCAGTACTTC	CASSLEPGSETQYF
TRBV6-6	TRBJ1-2	NA	TRBD1	TGTGCCAGCGACGGACAGGGGGCAAGGGATGGCTACACCTTC	CASDGQGARDGYTF
TRBV27	TRBJ2-1	NA	NA	TGTGCCAGCAGTTTTAGGGGGGGTGGCTCCTACAATGAGCAGTTCTTC	CASSFRGGGSYNEQFF
TRBV20-1	TRBJ2-7	NA	NA	TGCAGTGCTAGAGATAATTACGAGCAGTACTTC	CSARDNYEQYF
TRBV3-1/TRBV3-2	TRBJ2-1	NA	TRBD2	TGTGCCAGCAGCCAGGCAACTAGCGGGGGGGCCCATGAGCAGTTCTTC	CASSQATSGGAHEQFF
TRBV6-5	TRBJ1-2	NA	TRBD1	TGTGCCAGCACCAAAGGACAGGGGGTGGATGGCTACACCTTC	CASTKGQGVDGYTF